These T cell receptor beta chains were read from a single sample in a study of blood T cell repertoires in COVID-19. Clones were sequenced by immunoSEQ multiplex PCR, and TCRdb holds only the in-frame ones, with some missing. In the table there are around 34,000 clones, 80% of which are singletons. Source material: peripheral blood. These receptor sequences come from a woman aged 70 to 79 with acute or convalescent COVID-19. The CDR3 runs from the conserved cysteine through the conserved F or W. The D gene is left open where the match is weak. Clone size appears in some rows only: once, few, many, or a class for an expanded clone.

CASSYSPTSTDTQYF | TGTGCCAGCAGTTACTCTCCGACTAGCACAGATACGCAGTATTTT | TRBV6-2/TRBV6-3 | - | TRBJ2-3 | once
CSVEETGTEAFF | TGCAGCGTTGAAGAGACGGGCACTGAAGCTTTCTTT | TRBV29-1 | - | TRBJ1-1 | -
CSASFARGTDTQYF | TGCAGTGCTAGTTTCGCTCGGGGCACAGATACGCAGTATTTT | TRBV20-1 | - | TRBJ2-3 | -
CASSLVPISGQVFF | TGTGCCAGCAGCTTGGTTCCCATCTCGGGACAGGTTTTTTTC | TRBV11-2 | TRBD1 | TRBJ2-7 | -
CASSLAPPLAGVPYEQFF | TGCGCCAGCAGCTTGGCCCCTCCGCTAGCGGGAGTACCGTATGAGCAGTTCTTC | TRBV5-1 | TRBD2 | TRBJ2-1 | -
CASSIPGQGKKYGYTF | TGTGCCAGTAGTATACCTGGACAGGGGAAGAAGTATGGCTACACCTTC | TRBV19 | TRBD1 | TRBJ1-2 | few
CASSQSGSTYEQYF | TGCGCCAGCAGTCAATCGGGCTCAACTTACGAGCAGTACTTC | TRBV23-1 | - | TRBJ2-7 | -
CASSLVRRTSAREETQYF | TGTGCCAGCAGCTTAGTGCGGCGGACTAGCGCAAGGGAAGAAACCCAGTACTTC | TRBV7-2 | TRBD2 | TRBJ2-5 | -
CASNEGFAGGTDTQYF | TGTGCCAGTAACGAAGGGTTTGCAGGGGGCACAGATACGCAGTATTTT | TRBV19 | - | TRBJ2-3 | -
CATTGTGGFNQPQHF | TGTGCCACTACCGGAACAGGGGGCTTCAATCAGCCCCAGCATTTT | TRBV15 | TRBD1 | TRBJ1-5 | once
CTSSPGTSGGSSTDTQYF | TGCACCAGCAGCCCCGGGACTAGCGGGGGAAGTAGCACAGATACGCAGTATTTT | TRBV1 | - | TRBJ2-3 | -
CASSLGGDRTDTQYF | TGCGCCAGCAGCTTGGGGGGCGACCGCACAGATACGCAGTATTTT | TRBV5-1 | - | TRBJ2-3 | -
CSVVGSGGPYTQYF | TGCAGCGTTGTCGGTAGCGGAGGCCCTTATACGCAGTATTTT | TRBV29-1 | - | TRBJ2-3 | -
CASSSARDEQYF | TGTGCCAGCAGCTCTGCGCGGGACGAGCAGTACTTC | TRBV7-9 | - | TRBJ2-7 | once
CASSLGAGGPETQYF | TGTGCCAGCAGCCTCGGCGCGGGAGGGCCAGAGACCCAGTACTTC | TRBV11-2 | TRBD2 | TRBJ2-5 | -
CASSQGTGGAYEQYF | TGTGCCAGCAGCCAAGGGACAGGGGGAGCCTACGAGCAGTACTTC | TRBV3-1/TRBV3-2 | TRBD1 | TRBJ2-7 | -
CASSSGGNSYNEQFF | TGCGCCAGCAGCTCGGGGGGAAACTCCTACAATGAGCAGTTCTTC | TRBV5-1 | TRBD2 | TRBJ2-1 | -
CASSPNTDTQYF | TGTGCCAGCAGCCCAAACACAGATACGCAGTATTTT | TRBV7-6 | - | TRBJ2-3 | few
CASSQGSYEQYF | TGTGCCAGCAGCCAAGGCAGCTACGAGCAGTACTTC | TRBV3-1/TRBV3-2 | - | TRBJ2-7 | -